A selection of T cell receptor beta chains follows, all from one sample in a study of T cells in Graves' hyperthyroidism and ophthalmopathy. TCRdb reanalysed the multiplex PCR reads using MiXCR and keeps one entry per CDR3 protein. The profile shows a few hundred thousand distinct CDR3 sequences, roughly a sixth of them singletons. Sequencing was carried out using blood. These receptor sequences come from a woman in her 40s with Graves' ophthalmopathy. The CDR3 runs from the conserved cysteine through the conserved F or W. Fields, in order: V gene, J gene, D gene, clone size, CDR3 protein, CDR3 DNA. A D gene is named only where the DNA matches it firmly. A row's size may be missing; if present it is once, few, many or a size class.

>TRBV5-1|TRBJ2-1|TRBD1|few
CASAPGQGSYNEQFF
TGCGCCAGCGCCCCGGGACAGGGGTCCTACAATGAGCAGTTCTTC
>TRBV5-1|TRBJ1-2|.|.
CASSLGQQYGYTF
TGCGCCAGCAGCTTAGGACAGCAGTATGGCTACACCTTC
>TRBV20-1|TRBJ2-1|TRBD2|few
CSARKGGRAHNEQFF
TGCAGTGCTAGAAAAGGCGGGAGGGCACATAATGAGCAGTTCTTC
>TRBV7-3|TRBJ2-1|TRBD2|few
CASSLGGDGDYNEQFF
TGTGCCAGCAGCTTAGGGGGGGACGGGGACTACAATGAGCAGTTCTTC
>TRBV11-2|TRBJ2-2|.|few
CASSSLGEGPTGELFF
TGTGCCAGCAGCTCCCTCGGGGAAGGCCCCACCGGGGAGCTGTTTTTT
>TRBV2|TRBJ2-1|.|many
CASSGEGAGYNEQFF
TGTGCCAGCAGTGGGGAGGGGGCTGGGTACAATGAGCAGTTCTTC
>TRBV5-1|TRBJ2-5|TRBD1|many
CASSSTTGSMGTQYF
TGCGCCAGCAGCTCGACGACAGGGTCAATGGGGACCCAGTACTTC
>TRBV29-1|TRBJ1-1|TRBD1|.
CSVRTGIYTEAFF
TGCAGCGTTAGGACAGGAATTTACACTGAAGCTTTCTTT
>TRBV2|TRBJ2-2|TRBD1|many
CASSVDRKTGELFF
TGTGCCAGCAGTGTGGACAGGAAGACCGGGGAGCTGTTTTTT
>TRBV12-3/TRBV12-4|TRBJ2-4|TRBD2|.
CASSLSGVIAKNIQYF
TGTGCCAGCAGTCTTAGCGGGGTCATAGCCAAAAACATTCAGTACTTC
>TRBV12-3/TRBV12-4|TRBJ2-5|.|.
CASSFGQEAQYF
TGTGCCAGCTCCTTCGGCCAAGAGGCCCAGTACTTC
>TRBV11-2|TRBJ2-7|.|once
CASKRAQVSYEQYF
TGTGCCAGCAAAAGGGCTCAAGTCTCCTACGAGCAGTACTTC
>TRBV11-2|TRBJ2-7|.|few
CASSLGNIGSYEQYF
TGTGCCAGCAGCTTAGGAAATATCGGCTCCTACGAGCAGTACTTC
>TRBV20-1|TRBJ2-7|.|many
CSTHSREIYEQYF
TGCAGTACCCACAGCAGGGAGATCTACGAGCAGTACTTC
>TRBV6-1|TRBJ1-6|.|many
CASSPGALWNSPLHF
TGTGCCAGCAGTCCCGGTGCTCTGTGGAATTCACCCCTCCACTTT
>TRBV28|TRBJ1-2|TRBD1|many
CASRVGGTGHGYTF
TGTGCCAGCAGAGTAGGGGGGACAGGACATGGCTACACCTTC
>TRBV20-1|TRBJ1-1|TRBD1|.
CSPRPGQGATEAFF
TGCAGTCCCCGACCGGGACAGGGTGCCACTGAAGCTTTCTTT
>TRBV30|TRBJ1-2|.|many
CAWSDSQVNFGGYTF
TGTGCCTGGAGTGATTCCCAAGTCAACTTCGGTGGCTACACCTTC
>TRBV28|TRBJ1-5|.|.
CASSRGEQPQHF
TGTGCCAGCAGCAGGGGTGAGCAGCCCCAGCATTTT
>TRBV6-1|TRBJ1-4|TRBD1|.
CASSFPPGQGAPGREKLFF
TGTGCCAGCAGTTTTCCCCCCGGACAGGGGGCCCCGGGGAGGGAAAAACTGTTTTTT
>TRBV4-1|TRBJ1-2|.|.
CASSQDYRHDSYTF
TGCGCCAGCAGCCAAGACTACAGGCATGACAGCTACACCTTC
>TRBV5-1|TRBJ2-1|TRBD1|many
CASSIGQGWNEQFF
TGCGCCAGCAGCATCGGACAGGGTTGGAATGAGCAGTTCTTC
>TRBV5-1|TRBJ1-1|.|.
CASSVEPGSGAFF
TGTGCCAGCAGCGTAGAACCCGGAAGTGGAGCTTTCTTT
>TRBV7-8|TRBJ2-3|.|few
CASSLAVVGKDTQYF
TGTGCCAGCAGCTTAGCGGTAGTAGGTAAAGATACGCAGTATTTT
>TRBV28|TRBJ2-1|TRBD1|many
CASSSRLTTGGLGNEQFF
TGTGCCAGCAGTAGCCGACTAACAACAGGGGGCCTGGGAAATGAGCAGTTCTTC
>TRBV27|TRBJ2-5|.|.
CASREWAGRVETQYF
TGTGCCAGCAGGGAGTGGGCGGGAAGGGTAGAGACCCAGTACTTC